Given below is one T cell receptor beta chain in context. One end of the junction is discordant with germline, which a read error may explain. Co-extracting RNA and DNA was done with about 20-34 mg of unsorted bulk tissue as input. The germline V gene has CDR1 SGHAT and CDR2 FQNNGV. This CDR3 has 14 amino acids. The data originate from a study of tumor-infiltrating lymphocytes in primary liver carcinoma. Constant-region priming of around 500 ng total RNA yielded TCR beta cDNA. For TCR beta, libraries were produced by three nested multiplex PCR rounds using slightly modified ARM-PCR. Investigators reported that the first two PCR rounds, at around 11 cycles each, used TRBV1-TRBV30 forward primers with a C-beta reverse primer. MiXCR was run by TCRdb on the multiplex PCR reads, yielding one entry per CDR3 protein. The sample contains approximately 60,000 distinct CDR3 sequences, less than 75% of which appear only once.

The TCR was taken from a man in his forties with primary liver carcinoma and hepatitis B virus infection. The rearrangement links TRBV11-2 to TRBJ2-7, with D unresolved. The sample consisted of liver tumor tissue from sampling region 2. Subset in this sample: tumor region T2, inferior pole. This chain's CDR3 is CASRLADGAYEQYF. CDR3 in DNA: TGTGCCAGCAGATTAGCCGACGGAGCCTACGAGCAGTACTTC.